This record looks at one T cell receptor (beta chain) sequence and its context. Its antigen is not identified. These data belong to a study of CD8 T cells in ankylosing spondylitis. Findings and caveats of the study: Characteristic, it appeared, of ankylosing spondylitis blood was a TCR beta motif of eight highly homologous variants. Clones linked with disease were CD8+ and fairly uncommon in the peripheral blood.

The V gene lost 0 bases and the J gene lost 5 bases, with 11 bases spanning the gap. Germline V CDR1 and CDR2: ENHRY, SYGVKD. The CDR3 has 15 amino acids. TCR beta libraries were made by quantitative 5'-RACE with molecular barcodes. Using its own MiXCR run on the 5' RACE reads, TCRdb lists one record per CDR3 protein. The table has roughly 230,000 distinct CDR3 sequences, approximately 20% seen once. This TCR was sampled from a male donor with ankylosing spondylitis or in good health (not recorded which). Sequenced input: blood, either unsorted or a sorted T cell fraction (not recorded which). V usage is TRBV10-3 and J usage is TRBJ1-5, with a possible D match to TRBD1 (5 bases). The CDR3: CAISESGTVDQPQHF. CDR3 DNA: TGTGCCATCAGTGAGTCCGGGACGGTTGATCAGCCCCAGCATTTT.